The next 2 T cell receptor beta chains were all read from a single sample in a study of cytomegalovirus exposure and HLA in healthy donors. The PCR employed 60 Vbeta primers together with 13 Jbeta primers. Sequenced by immunoSEQ multiplex PCR; TCRdb stores in-frame clones only, minus some. This repertoire includes about 160,000 clones. Sequences were obtained from PBMCs. The receptors were sampled from a woman between 50 and 59 years old in good health and CMV-seronegative.

The chain couples TRBV28 to TRBJ1-4; TRBD1 agrees at 8 bases. V shed 6 bases, J shed 0 bases, and the junction held 9 bases outside the gene matches. Per germline, CDR1 MDHEN and CDR2 SYDVKM. This CDR3 has 17 amino acids. CDR3 nucleotides: TGTGCCAGCAGCCTCCCACAGGGGGTCGCAACTAATGAAAAACTGTTTTTT. Amino acids: CASSLPQGVATNEKLFF.

The gene calls are TRBV5-1 and TRBJ1-1; D possibly corresponds to TRBD1 (5 bases). V shed 2 bases and J shed 0 bases, with 20 bases lying between them. The germline CDR1 and CDR2 sequences are SGHRS and YFSETQ. The CDR3 length is 18 residues. The CDR3 DNA sequence: TGCGCCAGCAGCTTTATGGGGCAGGGAAGAAACCTGAACACTGAAGCTTTCTTT. Its protein is CASSFMGQGRNLNTEAFF.